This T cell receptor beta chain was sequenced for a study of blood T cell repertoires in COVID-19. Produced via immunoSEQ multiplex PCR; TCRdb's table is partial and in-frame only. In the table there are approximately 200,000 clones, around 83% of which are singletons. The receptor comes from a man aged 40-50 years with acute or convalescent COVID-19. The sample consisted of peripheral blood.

The CDR3 reads CASSSGQGNTEAFF. The CDR3 DNA is TGCGCCAGCAGCTCAGGACAGGGAAACACTGAAGCTTTCTTT. The chain combines TRBV5-1 with TRBJ1-1, with TRBD1 identical over 8 bases. Trimming cost V 3 bases and J 2 bases; bases outside gene matches: 3. Per the germline V gene, CDR1 is SGHRS and CDR2 is YFSETQ. The CDR3 length is 14 residues.